Listed below are T cell receptor beta chains from one sample, sequenced in a study of OX40 agonist ivuxolimab in advanced cancers. Clones were read by immunoSEQ multiplex PCR, and TCRdb kept only the in-frame ones, dropping some. The sample shows roughly 100,000 clones, under 90% of them seen only once. Sequenced here: CD4+ or CD8+ T cells sorted from blood, sampled in a trial of the OX40 agonist ivuxolimab. All receptors come from an adult with an advanced solid tumor such as melanoma, head and neck, liver or kidney cancer. Each CDR3 is given with its conserved first and last residue. Fields, in order: V gene, D gene, clone size, J gene, CDR3 DNA, CDR3 protein. D genes are given only for firm matches. Part of the rows lack a size; the others show once, few, many or a class for expanded clones.

v_call: TRBV28
d_call: -
clone_size: -
j_call: TRBJ1-1
cdr3_nt: TGTGCCAGCAGTTTGGGGACACTTAACACTGAAGCTTTCTTT
cdr3_aa: CASSLGTLNTEAFF

v_call: TRBV28
d_call: TRBD1
clone_size: -
j_call: TRBJ2-1
cdr3_nt: TGTGCCAGCACTCCAGGGGGACAGGGCAATGAGCAGTTCTTC
cdr3_aa: CASTPGGQGNEQFF

v_call: TRBV4-2
d_call: -
clone_size: -
j_call: TRBJ1-2
cdr3_nt: TGTGCCAGCAGCCCCCCGCGGGGGGAAGTTGGTGGCTACACCTTC
cdr3_aa: CASSPPRGEVGGYTF

v_call: TRBV10-3
d_call: -
clone_size: -
j_call: TRBJ1-2
cdr3_nt: TGTGCCATCAGTGAGTCAATGGGGGATGGCTACACCTTC
cdr3_aa: CAISESMGDGYTF

v_call: TRBV10-2
d_call: -
clone_size: -
j_call: TRBJ1-5
cdr3_nt: TGCGCCAGCAACCCCTCGGACAGCTATAGCAATCAGCCCCAGCATTTT
cdr3_aa: CASNPSDSYSNQPQHF

v_call: TRBV12-5
d_call: -
clone_size: -
j_call: TRBJ1-1
cdr3_nt: TGTGCTAGTGTCACAGGACGGTCTGAAGCTTTCTTT
cdr3_aa: CASVTGRSEAFF

v_call: TRBV28
d_call: -
clone_size: -
j_call: TRBJ1-2
cdr3_nt: TGTGCCAGCAGTTTACCAACAAGTGGCTACACCTTC
cdr3_aa: CASSLPTSGYTF

v_call: TRBV10-3
d_call: -
clone_size: -
j_call: TRBJ2-3
cdr3_nt: TGTGCCATCAGTGAAGGGGATACGCAGTATTTT
cdr3_aa: CAISEGDTQYF

v_call: TRBV5-4
d_call: -
clone_size: -
j_call: TRBJ2-2
cdr3_nt: TGTGCCAGCAGCTCTTTGATCACCGGGGAGCTGTTTTTT
cdr3_aa: CASSSLITGELFF

v_call: TRBV2
d_call: -
clone_size: -
j_call: TRBJ1-2
cdr3_nt: TGTGCCAGCAGTGCAGGGGTTTTGGGTGGCTACACCTTC
cdr3_aa: CASSAGVLGGYTF

v_call: TRBV11-2
d_call: -
clone_size: once
j_call: TRBJ2-5
cdr3_nt: TGTGCCAGCAGCCAAAGGACAGGCTGGGGGGTAGAGACCCAGTACTTC
cdr3_aa: CASSQRTGWGVETQYF

v_call: TRBV29-1
d_call: -
clone_size: -
j_call: TRBJ1-2
cdr3_nt: TGCAGCGTTAAGGGGACCTATGGCTACACCTTC
cdr3_aa: CSVKGTYGYTF

v_call: TRBV5-5
d_call: -
clone_size: -
j_call: TRBJ1-3
cdr3_nt: TGTGCCAGCAGCTTGATCAGACAGAGCTCTGGAAACACCATATATTTT
cdr3_aa: CASSLIRQSSGNTIYF

v_call: TRBV9
d_call: -
clone_size: once
j_call: TRBJ2-2
cdr3_nt: TGTGCCAGCAGCGTAGGAGCTGGTTCGGCCGGGGAGCTGTTTTTT
cdr3_aa: CASSVGAGSAGELFF

v_call: TRBV5-1
d_call: -
clone_size: -
j_call: TRBJ1-1
cdr3_nt: TGCGCCAGCAGCTTGGGGCCGACGAACACTGAAGCTTTCTTT
cdr3_aa: CASSLGPTNTEAFF

v_call: TRBV7-3
d_call: TRBD2
clone_size: -
j_call: TRBJ2-3
cdr3_nt: TGTGCCAGCAGCTCAAGCGGGGGTGTTAGGGATACGCAGTATTTT
cdr3_aa: CASSSSGGVRDTQYF

v_call: TRBV6-6
d_call: -
clone_size: -
j_call: TRBJ1-1
cdr3_nt: TGTGCCAGCAAAGGCCCAAGCACTGAAGCTTTCTTT
cdr3_aa: CASKGPSTEAFF